Listed here is a single TCR beta chain. No antigen is known for it. The source of the sample is a study of cytomegalovirus exposure and HLA in healthy donors. The germline V and J ends were trimmed by 4 bases and 4 bases, with 17 bases remaining between them. This CDR3 spans 15 amino acids. Germline lookup yields CDR1 SGHKS and CDR2 YYEKEE (reference sequence). Findings of the study overall: Rarity held for most TCR sequences, but there were some public TCRs that occurred in many donors. The classifier reportedly diagnosed cytomegalovirus status with high specificity and sensitivity. The TCR clusters that emerged in the first cohort tended, a later analysis found, to co-occur in the 120 validation repertoires.

Only in-frame clones appear in the TCRdb table, and some are missing; sequencing was by immunoSEQ multiplex PCR. The data show about 130,000 clones, approximately 90% seen once. Sequencing was carried out using PBMCs. The chain couples TRBV5-5 to TRBJ1-2, with D perhaps matching TRBD1 (5 bases). This receptor was identified in a woman aged 25 to 39 in good health and CMV-seropositive. CDR3 sequence: CASSLAGGSTYGYTF. CDR3 nucleotide sequence: TGTGCCAGCAGCCTGGCGGGGGGATCTACCTATGGCTACACCTTC.